The rows below give T cell receptor beta chains drawn from one sample of a study of blood T cell repertoires in COVID-19. Repertoires were generated with immunoSEQ multiplex PCR, while TCRdb's copy carries only in-frame clones and drops some. The repertoire holds more than 75,000 clones, with more than 65% as singletons. Sequenced material: peripheral blood. These receptors were collected from a man aged 55 to 70 with acute or convalescent COVID-19. CDR3s include the opening cysteine and the closing phenylalanine or tryptophan. A D gene is named only where the DNA matches it firmly. Rows give clone size only sometimes, using once, few, many, or a class for an expanded clone.

clone_size | d_call | j_call | v_call | cdr3_aa | cdr3_nt
once | - | TRBJ2-1 | TRBV5-4 | CASSLVGVGGEQFF | TGTGCCAGCAGCTTGGTCGGAGTTGGTGGTGAGCAGTTCTTC
- | - | TRBJ2-1 | TRBV7-8 | CASSFQGYNEQFF | TGTGCCAGCAGCTTTCAGGGTTACAATGAGCAGTTCTTC
few | - | TRBJ2-5 | TRBV18 | CASSLNSGQETQYF | TGTGCCAGCTCACTAAACAGCGGACAAGAGACCCAGTACTTC
- | TRBD1 | TRBJ2-3 | TRBV18 | CASSPPGQGGTDTQYF | TGTGCCAGCTCACCCCCGGGACAGGGGGGCACAGATACGCAGTATTTT
- | TRBD1 | TRBJ1-2 | TRBV19 | CASSPPGQGAHTQNGYTF | TGTGCCAGTAGTCCCCCGGGACAGGGGGCGCATACGCAAAATGGCTACACCTTC
- | - | TRBJ1-2 | TRBV28 | CASLQGNYGYTF | TGTGCCAGCCTTCAGGGCAACTATGGCTACACCTTC
- | - | TRBJ2-1 | TRBV15 | CATSLGGTFGNEQFF | TGTGCCACCAGTTTGGGGGGTACCTTTGGCAATGAGCAGTTCTTC
- | - | TRBJ2-3 | TRBV7-9 | CASSLGGAAADTQYF | TGTGCCAGCAGCTTAGGTGGGGCCGCGGCAGATACGCAGTATTTT
- | TRBD1 | TRBJ2-5 | TRBV13 | CASSLDRGETQYF | TGTGCCAGCAGCTTAGACAGGGGAGAGACCCAGTACTTC
- | - | TRBJ2-1 | TRBV25-1 | CASSLPYGGYNEQFF | TGTGCCAGCAGTCTTCCATATGGAGGGTACAATGAGCAGTTCTTC
- | TRBD1 | TRBJ1-2 | TRBV29-1 | CSVERDRGYGYTF | TGCAGCGTTGAGAGAGACAGGGGATATGGCTACACCTTC
- | TRBD2 | TRBJ2-5 | TRBV4-2 | CASSQEKGAGGQETQYF | TGTGCCAGCAGCCAAGAAAAGGGAGCGGGGGGCCAAGAGACCCAGTACTTC
many | TRBD1 | TRBJ2-3 | TRBV7-9 | CASSALWTGSTDTQYF | TGTGCCAGCAGCGCACTATGGACAGGGAGCACAGATACGCAGTATTTT
- | - | TRBJ2-2 | TRBV3-1/TRBV3-2 | CASSQGQGNGELFF | TGTGCCAGCAGCCAAGGTCAGGGGAACGGGGAGCTGTTTTTT
once | TRBD1 | TRBJ2-2 | TRBV4-1 | CASSTTGTGAGELFF | TGCGCCAGCAGTACAACCGGGACAGGGGCCGGGGAGCTGTTTTTT
- | - | TRBJ2-7 | TRBV19 | CASSMYLYQGQVNYEQYF | TGTGCCAGTAGTATGTATCTGTATCAGGGACAAGTTAACTACGAGCAGTACTTC
- | - | TRBJ1-5 | TRBV19 | CASSSQPGFGQPQHF | TGTGCCAGTAGTTCACAGCCAGGGTTCGGTCAGCCCCAGCATTTT
- | - | TRBJ2-3 | TRBV7-6 | CASSISGQGSMNTQYF | TGTGCCAGCAGCATTAGCGGCCAGGGTAGTATGAATACGCAGTATTTT
- | - | TRBJ2-3 | TRBV5-8 | CASSPGGGQGTDTQYF | TGTGCCAGCAGCCCCGGTGGGGGCCAGGGGACAGATACGCAGTATTTT
- | - | TRBJ1-6 | TRBV3-1/TRBV3-2 | CASSQSGDSPLHF | TGTGCCAGCAGCCAATCGGGAGACTCACCCCTCCACTTT
- | TRBD1 | TRBJ1-1 | TRBV18 | CASSPQGALNTEAFF | TGTGCCAGCTCACCTCAGGGGGCGCTGAACACTGAAGCTTTCTTT
- | - | TRBJ2-3 | TRBV7-2 | CASSFLAPSTDTQYF | TGTGCCAGCAGTTTTCTAGCGCCCAGCACAGATACGCAGTATTTT
- | - | TRBJ2-2 | TRBV11-2 | CASSLGGPGELFF | TGTGCCAGCAGCTTAGGAGGTCCCGGGGAGCTGTTTTTT
- | TRBD1 | TRBJ2-7 | TRBV5-6 | CASSLRDRRAYEQYF | TGTGCCAGCAGTTTACGGGACAGGCGAGCCTACGAGCAGTACTTC
- | TRBD1 | TRBJ1-5 | TRBV9 | CASSAGTGGQPQHF | TGTGCCAGCAGCGCCGGGACAGGTGGTCAGCCCCAGCATTTT
- | TRBD1 | TRBJ2-1 | TRBV3-1/TRBV3-2 | CASSPPGQGWRDEQFF | TGTGCCAGCAGCCCCCCGGGACAGGGGTGGAGGGATGAGCAGTTCTTC
- | - | TRBJ1-5 | TRBV3-1/TRBV3-2 | CASSHLNYQPQHF | TGTGCCAGCAGCCACCTCAACTATCAGCCCCAGCATTTT
- | - | TRBJ1-5 | TRBV19 | CASSIGVYSNQPQHF | TGTGCCAGTAGTATCGGAGTCTATAGCAATCAGCCCCAGCATTTT
- | TRBD1 | TRBJ1-6 | TRBV15 | CATSRRDSYNSPLHF | TGTGCCACCAGCAGACGGGACAGCTATAATTCACCCCTCCACTTT
- | - | TRBJ1-2 | TRBV9 | CASRLAPGGAYGYTF | TGTGCCAGCCGTTTGGCCCCCGGGGGGGCCTATGGCTACACCTTC
- | - | TRBJ1-6 | TRBV6-6 | CASSYSSAGGISPLHF | TGTGCCAGCAGTTACTCGAGTGCGGGGGGAATTTCACCCCTCCACTTT
- | TRBD1 | TRBJ1-1 | TRBV6-5 | CASGTVNTEAFF | TGTGCCAGCGGGACAGTGAACACTGAAGCTTTCTTT
- | - | TRBJ1-1 | TRBV19 | CASSRPGHANTEAFF | TGTGCCAGTAGTCGGCCAGGCCACGCAAACACTGAAGCTTTCTTT
- | TRBD1 | TRBJ2-5 | TRBV11-2 | CASSSLRRDRPGTQYF | TGTGCCAGCAGCTCGCTCCGTAGGGACAGACCGGGAACCCAGTACTTC
- | TRBD2 | TRBJ2-1 | TRBV4-2 | CASSPSGGAVSYNEQFF | TGTGCCAGCAGCCCCAGCGGGGGGGCCGTGAGCTACAATGAGCAGTTCTTC
- | - | TRBJ2-3 | TRBV27 | CASSFVLGRTDTQYF | TGTGCCAGCAGTTTTGTCCTAGGTCGCACAGATACGCAGTATTTT
- | TRBD1 | TRBJ2-4 | TRBV28 | CASSFGQGRLGQNIQYF | TGTGCCAGCAGTTTTGGACAGGGGCGTTTAGGCCAAAACATTCAGTACTTC
- | TRBD2 | TRBJ2-2 | TRBV5-3 | CARSPVIRLAGVLTGELFF | TGTGCCAGAAGCCCGGTTATTCGACTAGCGGGGGTTCTGACCGGGGAGCTGTTTTTT
- | - | TRBJ1-4 | TRBV11-2 | CASSPSGQGDLKLFF | TGTGCCAGCAGCCCATCGGGCCAGGGCGATCTGAAACTGTTTTTT
- | TRBD1 | TRBJ2-5 | TRBV5-4 | CASTIRGPQETQYF | TGTGCCAGCACCATAAGGGGGCCCCAAGAGACCCAGTACTTC
- | - | TRBJ1-2 | TRBV6-2/TRBV6-3 | CASSSLYGYTF | TGTGCCAGCAGTTCCCTCTATGGCTACACCTTC
- | TRBD1 | TRBJ1-1 | TRBV5-1 | CASSSRDRGTEAFF | TGCGCCAGCAGTAGTCGGGACAGGGGCACTGAAGCTTTCTTT
- | TRBD1 | TRBJ2-1 | TRBV27 | CASSLRRTGIDNEQFF | TGTGCCAGCAGTTTGAGAAGGACAGGGATCGACAATGAGCAGTTCTTC
- | TRBD1 | TRBJ1-1 | TRBV28 | CASSTGQAKAFF | TGTGCCAGCAGTACAGGACAGGCTAAAGCTTTCTTT
few | - | TRBJ1-5 | TRBV28 | CAGADRINQPQHF | TGTGCAGGGGCCGACAGAATTAATCAGCCCCAGCATTTT
few | - | TRBJ2-5 | TRBV3-1/TRBV3-2 | CASSQIPGQRLQETQYF | TGTGCCAGCAGCCAGATACCGGGACAAAGGTTACAAGAGACCCAGTACTTC
- | - | TRBJ1-5 | TRBV28 | CASSSTSSGWGNQPQHF | TGTGCCAGCAGTTCTACTTCGTCGGGTTGGGGCAATCAGCCCCAGCATTTT
- | TRBD2 | TRBJ2-3 | TRBV19 | CASSNPGLAAGDTQYF | TGTGCCAGTAGTAACCCGGGACTAGCGGCGGGGGACACGCAGTATTTT
- | TRBD1 | TRBJ2-7 | TRBV7-2 | CASSWDRGLGEQYF | TGTGCCAGCAGCTGGGACAGGGGACTGGGGGAGCAGTACTTC
- | TRBD2 | TRBJ2-3 | TRBV5-1 | CASGLGLLAGLTDTQYF | TGCGCCAGCGGCTTGGGTTTGCTAGCGGGACTAACAGATACGCAGTATTTT
- | TRBD1 | TRBJ2-7 | TRBV7-2 | CASSLGGQWGPKAAYEQYF | TGTGCCAGCAGCTTAGGGGGACAGTGGGGCCCAAAGGCTGCCTACGAGCAGTACTTC
- | TRBD1 | TRBJ2-2 | TRBV18 | CASSPQPGTGSGTGELFF | TGTGCCAGCTCACCCCAACCCGGGACAGGTTCGGGCACCGGGGAGCTGTTTTTT
- | - | TRBJ2-2 | TRBV4-1 | CASSHPQGRAGELFF | TGCGCCAGCAGCCATCCCCAGGGTAGGGCCGGGGAGCTGTTTTTT
- | - | TRBJ2-5 | TRBV11-2 | CASSSGETQYF | TGTGCCAGCAGCTCCGGGGAGACCCAGTACTTC
- | - | TRBJ1-1 | TRBV6-5 | CASSSQGPNTEAFF | TGTGCCAGCAGTTCTCAGGGGCCGAACACTGAAGCTTTCTTT
- | - | TRBJ2-3 | TRBV4-1 | CASSQVGSSGTDTQYF | TGCGCCAGCAGCCAAGTTGGTAGCTCCGGCACAGATACGCAGTATTTT
- | TRBD1 | TRBJ2-5 | TRBV6-5 | CASSYFGTGAQETQYF | TGTGCCAGCAGTTACTTCGGGACAGGGGCCCAAGAGACCCAGTACTTC
once | - | TRBJ2-7 | TRBV7-2 | CASSLGWRYEQYF | TGTGCCAGCAGCTTAGGATGGAGGTACGAGCAGTACTTC
- | - | TRBJ2-5 | TRBV7-9 | CASSLAGGQETQYF | TGTGCCAGCAGCTTAGCAGGAGGACAAGAGACCCAGTACTTC